A selection of T cell receptor beta chains follows, all from one sample in a study of T cells in Graves' hyperthyroidism and ophthalmopathy. TCRdb re-called the multiplex PCR reads with MiXCR, one entry per CDR3 protein. Of about half a million distinct CDR3 sequences detected, 20% to 25% appear once; the ten largest clones hold roughly 29%. The sequenced material came from blood. Receptors were obtained from a man between 18 and 29 years old with Graves' hyperthyroidism. Both conserved end residues are part of each CDR3. The order of the fields is CDR3 length, V gene, D gene, clone size, J gene, CDR3 DNA, CDR3 protein. D genes are given only for firm matches. Size is stated for part of the rows, as once, few or many counts, or as a class when the clone is expanded.

>12|TRBV7-9|.|many|TRBJ2-5
TGTGCCAGCGAACAGGCCCAAGAGACCCAGTACTTC
CASEQAQETQYF
>16|TRBV28|TRBD1|.|TRBJ1-2
TGTGCCAGCAGTTTGTTGGGGACAGGCGATAACTATGGCTACACCTTC
CASSLLGTGDNYGYTF
>14|TRBV11-2|TRBD1|.|TRBJ2-7
TGTGCCAGCAGCTTAGGAGGGGGCCCCTACGAGCAGTGCTTC
CASSLGGGPYEQCF
>12|TRBV7-9|.|.|TRBJ1-1
TGTGCCAGCAGCCCTAGCAGCACTGAAGCTTTCTTT
CASSPSSTEAFF
>13|TRBV12-3/TRBV12-4|.|many|TRBJ1-1
TGTGCCATCTCGATCGGCTCAACGGCTGAAGCTTTCTTT
CAISIGSTAEAFF
>14|TRBV11-3|.|many|TRBJ1-2
TGTGCCAGCAGCTTAGGTTCAGGGCAATATGGCTACACCTTC
CASSLGSGQYGYTF
>15|TRBV7-8|.|.|TRBJ2-7
TGTGCCAGCAGCTTAAGGGATCGTAGCTCCTACGAGCAGTACTTC
CASSLRDRSSYEQYF
>11|TRBV6-4|.|few|TRBJ1-1
TGTGCCACCAGACTTAACACTGAAGCTTTCTTT
CATRLNTEAFF
>15|TRBV5-4|TRBD2|.|TRBJ2-2
TGTGCCAGCAGCACCGGGGGGGCCGAGACCGGGGAGCTGTTTTTT
CASSTGGAETGELFF
>12|TRBV29-1|.|many|TRBJ2-5
TGCAGCGTTGAAGGAACAGGAGAGACCCAGTACTTC
CSVEGTGETQYF
>18|TRBV2|TRBD2|many|TRBJ2-5
TGTGCCAGCAGCGAATTACCCGGGGGACTAGCGGGGAGAGAGACCCAGTACTTC
CASSELPGGLAGRETQYF
>16|TRBV6-1|.|once|TRBJ1-5
TGTGCCAGCAGTGTCAGATCGGACGGATCCAATCAGCCCCAGCATTTT
CASSVRSDGSNQPQHF
>11|TRBV20-1|.|.|TRBJ1-1
TGCAGCGAACAGGAGGACACTGAAGCTTTCTTT
CSEQEDTEAFF
>12|TRBV20-1|.|many|TRBJ2-5
TGCAGTGCTCCCCGGACAGAAGAGACCCAGTACTTC
CSAPRTEETQYF
>11|TRBV20-1|TRBD1|many|TRBJ1-1
TGCAGTGCTTCCCAGGGGGTTGAAGCTTTCTTT
CSASQGVEAFF
>11|TRBV29-1|.|many|TRBJ1-1
TGCAGCGTTGATATAGCAGCTGAAGCTTTCTTT
CSVDIAAEAFF
>15|TRBV28|TRBD2|.|TRBJ2-7
TGTGCCAGCAGTTTTTTAGGTAGCGGGAGTTACGAGCAGTACTTC
CASSFLGSGSYEQYF
>14|TRBV9|TRBD1|once|TRBJ2-7
TGTGCCAGCAGCACAGGGACAGTGCCCTACGAGCAGTACTTC
CASSTGTVPYEQYF
>15|TRBV30|.|few|TRBJ2-3
TGTGCCTGGAGTCCCGTGGCAGGGGGCACAGATACGCAGTATTTT
CAWSPVAGGTDTQYF
>13|TRBV5-6|.|once|TRBJ1-2
TGTGCCAGCAGCGGCGGACCGATCTATGGCTACACCTTC
CASSGGPIYGYTF
>14|TRBV12-3/TRBV12-4|.|many|TRBJ2-4
TGTGCCAGCAGTTTCGGACTAGCCAAAAACATTCAGTACTTC
CASSFGLAKNIQYF
>15|TRBV20-1|.|.|TRBJ1-1
TGCAGTGCTAGAGACCAAACACAGGGTTCGGCCGAAGCTTTCTTT
CSARDQTQGSAEAFF
>17|TRBV12-5|TRBD1|many|TRBJ1-1
TGTGCTAGTGGTTTGCCGGCACCGGGACAGGTGAACACTGAAGCTTTCTTT
CASGLPAPGQVNTEAFF
>15|TRBV6-1|TRBD1|many|TRBJ2-4
TGTGCCAGCAGGCTAGACAGGGGCCCCAAAAACATTCAGTACTTC
CASRLDRGPKNIQYF
>13|TRBV2|.|many|TRBJ1-5
TGTGCCAGCACCGAGAGAAGCAATCAGCCCCAGCATTTT
CASTERSNQPQHF
>16|TRBV6-1|TRBD1|few|TRBJ1-2
TGTGCCAGCAGTGAAAGAACAGGGGGTCGGAGCTATGGCTACACCTTC
CASSERTGGRSYGYTF
>15|TRBV5-1|.|many|TRBJ2-2
TGCGCCAGCAGCCCGAGGACAGGGAGGGCCGGGGAGCTGTTTTTT
CASSPRTGRAGELFF
>13|TRBV19|.|many|TRBJ1-2
TGTGCCAGTAGGTCAGGGCGGGCCTATGGCTACACCTTC
CASRSGRAYGYTF
>13|TRBV27|TRBD2|.|TRBJ2-7
TGTGCCAGCAATCCCGGGACTAGGGCCGAGCAGTACTTC
CASNPGTRAEQYF
>11|TRBV12-3/TRBV12-4|.|many|TRBJ1-1
TGTGCCAGCAGTTATCCCACTGAAGCTTTCTTT
CASSYPTEAFF
>19|TRBV4-2|TRBD2|.|TRBJ2-2
TGTGCCAGCAGCCAACTCGGGACTAGCGGGATGGTTAACACCGGGGAGCTGTTTTTT
CASSQLGTSGMVNTGELFF
>14|TRBV11-2|.|.|TRBJ2-5
TGTGCCAGCAGCTTTCTGGGGGGTGGGGAGACCCAGTACTTC
CASSFLGGGETQYF
>15|TRBV5-1|.|many|TRBJ1-1
TGCGCCAGCAACCCCGGTTTGGCCCCGAACACTGAAGCTTTCTTT
CASNPGLAPNTEAFF
>16|TRBV5-6|.|few|TRBJ1-1
TGTGCCAGCAGCTTGTTCCCCGACACGCGGGACACTGAAGCTTTCTTT
CASSLFPDTRDTEAFF
>13|TRBV9|.|.|TRBJ2-7
TGTGCCAGCAGCACGGGTGGGGCAGGCGAGCAGTACTTC
CASSTGGAGEQYF
>11|TRBV7-9|.|many|TRBJ1-2
TGTGCCAGCAGCCACTCCGGCGGCTACACCTTC
CASSHSGGYTF
>15|TRBV19|TRBD1|few|TRBJ1-2
TGTGCCAGTAGTCCCGGGGACAGACATAACTATGGCTACACCTTC
CASSPGDRHNYGYTF
>16|TRBV12-3/TRBV12-4|.|few|TRBJ2-3
TGTGCCAGCAGTTTCCAGCGTGAGGGGGAAACAGATACGCAGTATTTT
CASSFQREGETDTQYF
>14|TRBV6-1|.|many|TRBJ2-2
TGTGCCAGCAGTGACGGCCTAATCACCGGGGAGCTGTTTTTT
CASSDGLITGELFF
>16|TRBV7-2|TRBD1|.|TRBJ1-1
TGTGCCAGCAGCTCCCGACCGGGACAGGGGACCCCTGAAGCTTTCTTT
CASSSRPGQGTPEAFF
>12|TRBV6-2/TRBV6-3|TRBD2|once|TRBJ2-7
TGTGCCAGCGGGGGGGACGCCTACGAGCAGTACTTC
CASGGDAYEQYF
>16|TRBV11-1|.|many|TRBJ1-2
TGTGCCAGCAGCGCAGTTATGGGGCCGAGTAACTATGGCTACACCTTC
CASSAVMGPSNYGYTF
>16|TRBV12-3/TRBV12-4|.|many|TRBJ1-2
TGTGCCAGCAGTCCCCTCGGCGGGCAGCTAAACTATGGCTACACCTTC
CASSPLGGQLNYGYTF
>14|TRBV9|.|many|TRBJ1-1
TGTGCCAGCAGCGTAGAGGGCATGAACACTGAAGCTTTCTTT
CASSVEGMNTEAFF
>13|TRBV13|.|many|TRBJ2-4
TGTGCCAGCAGCTCCGGACAGCAAAACATTCAGTACTTC
CASSSGQQNIQYF
>13|TRBV6-1|.|many|TRBJ1-1
TGTGCCAGCACCTTGCTGGGGGGCACTGAAGCTTTCTTT
CASTLLGGTEAFF
>15|TRBV10-2|.|many|TRBJ2-3
TGCGCCAGCAGTGAGGGACGGACCGGGATAGATACGCAGTATTTT
CASSEGRTGIDTQYF
>14|TRBV30|.|.|TRBJ1-2
TGTGCCTGGAGTGTTACAGGCTACGGCTATGGCTACACCTTC
CAWSVTGYGYGYTF
>15|TRBV6-5|TRBD1|few|TRBJ2-2
TGTGCCAGCAGTCACGGGACAGGGGGGGCCGGGGAGCTGTTTTTT
CASSHGTGGAGELFF
>17|TRBV11-1|TRBD1|few|TRBJ1-1
TGTGCCAGCAGCTCGTCCCGGGACAGGGGATTGAACACTGAAGCTTTCTTT
CASSSSRDRGLNTEAFF
>13|TRBV6-1|TRBD1|many|TRBJ2-5
TGTGCCAGCAGGAGGGGGCTAGGTGAGACCCAGTACTTC
CASRRGLGETQYF
>13|TRBV12-3/TRBV12-4|.|.|TRBJ2-7
TGTGCCAGCAGTCCCGGTGGAGTCTACGAGCAGTACTTC
CASSPGGVYEQYF
>16|TRBV28|.|many|TRBJ2-7
TGTGCCAGCAGTTTTAGGCACGCTGAGACCCGATACGAGCAGTACTTC
CASSFRHAETRYEQYF